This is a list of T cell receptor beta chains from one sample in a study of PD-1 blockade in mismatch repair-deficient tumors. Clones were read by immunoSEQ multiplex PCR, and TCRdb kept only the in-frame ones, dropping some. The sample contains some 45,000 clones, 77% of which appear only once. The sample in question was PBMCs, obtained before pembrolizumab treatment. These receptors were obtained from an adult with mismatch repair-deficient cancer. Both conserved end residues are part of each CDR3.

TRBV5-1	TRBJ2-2	CASSLASSSSGELFF
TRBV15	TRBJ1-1	CATSRDPNTEAFF
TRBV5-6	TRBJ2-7	CASSLFAQNYEQYF
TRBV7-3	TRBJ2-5	CASSAQGGGLAETQYF
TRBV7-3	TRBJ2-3	CASSKPFTDTQYF
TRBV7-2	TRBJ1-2	CASSLGTVYGYTF
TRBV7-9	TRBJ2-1	CASSRLGLAGAYEQFF
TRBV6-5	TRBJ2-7	CASSDFVGRWEEQYF
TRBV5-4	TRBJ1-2	CASRPGQQNYGYTF
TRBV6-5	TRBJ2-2	CASSYSMATGELFF
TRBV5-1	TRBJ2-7	CASSPGTKSSYEQYF
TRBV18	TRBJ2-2	CASSSGTGGTGELFF
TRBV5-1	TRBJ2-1	CASSLRDTYNEQFF
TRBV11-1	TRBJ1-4	CASSPFRGSEKLFF
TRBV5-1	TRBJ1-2	CASSQGGYGYTF
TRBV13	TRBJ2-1	CASSLGGRWHEQFF
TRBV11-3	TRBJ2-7	CASSPTGNQQYF
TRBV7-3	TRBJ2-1	CASSTPGLTYNEQFF
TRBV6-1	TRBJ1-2	CASSVDSGRGYTF
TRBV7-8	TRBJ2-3	CASSFMGGRSTDTQYF
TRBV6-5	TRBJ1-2	CASRAGINYGYTF
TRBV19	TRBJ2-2	CASSLPFGRAGELFF
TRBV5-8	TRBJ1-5	CASSDLGQGEDQPQHF
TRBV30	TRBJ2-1	CAWSVHETEQFF
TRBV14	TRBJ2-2	CASSQVQANTGELFF
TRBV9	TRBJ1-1	CASSAGTGGTEAFF
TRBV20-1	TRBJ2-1	CSASLVEQFF
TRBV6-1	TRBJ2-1	CASRQGALDEQFF
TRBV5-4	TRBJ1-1	CASSFGGRNWIF
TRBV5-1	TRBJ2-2	CASSPDGGYNTGELFF
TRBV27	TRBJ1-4	CASKTGGVSEKLFF
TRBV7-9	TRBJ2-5	CASSQDRDGAGTQYF
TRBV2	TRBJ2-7	CASSRQGSGYEQYF
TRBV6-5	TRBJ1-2	CASSYHSYYGYTF
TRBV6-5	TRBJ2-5	CASSVKETQYF
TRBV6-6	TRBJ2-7	CASRNYEQYF
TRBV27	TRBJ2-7	CASTLEGTSGRFNEQYF
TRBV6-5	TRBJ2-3	CASSYGLGTQYF
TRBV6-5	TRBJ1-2	CASSYSLQGTYGYTF
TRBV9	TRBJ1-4	CASSAGWATNEKLFF
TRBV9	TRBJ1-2	CASSGIGRGGNYGYTF
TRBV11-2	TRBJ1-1	CASSRSSTNTEAFF
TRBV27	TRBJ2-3	CASSLGGTSTDTQYF
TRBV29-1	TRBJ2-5	CSVAQTGGKETQYF
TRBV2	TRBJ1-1	CASSIGWNTEAFF
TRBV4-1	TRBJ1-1	CASSQDRNTEAFF
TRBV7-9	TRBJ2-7	CASSKTTYEQYF
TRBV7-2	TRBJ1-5	CASSLDYQPQHF
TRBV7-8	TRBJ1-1	CASSPVGGLAEAFF
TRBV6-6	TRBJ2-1	CASSYPAGQDEQFF
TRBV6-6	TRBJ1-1	CASSWGGNTEAFF
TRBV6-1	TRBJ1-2	CASKLDRGYGYTF
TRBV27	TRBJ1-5	CASRAQSSNQPQHF